This is a list of T cell receptor beta chains from one sample in a study of T-cell memory formation after mild COVID-19. TCRdb called the 5' RACE reads again in MiXCR, with one record for every CDR3 protein. The sample includes hundreds of thousands of distinct CDR3 sequences, more than 20% seen only once; the top ten take around 12%. The sample comprised PBMCs or a T cell subset sorted from them (not recorded which). All receptors come from an adult woman who had mild COVID-19 (a few samples of this study predate the infection). Cell type and time point are not known. Both conserved end residues are part of each CDR3. The order of the fields is clone size, J gene, V gene, D gene, CDR3 DNA, CDR3 protein. A D gene is named only where the DNA matches it firmly. The size entry is marked missing in some rows and otherwise reads once, few, many or a size class.

size: -; J: TRBJ2-7; V: TRBV4-2; D: TRBD2; DNA: TGTGCCAGCAGCCAAGATCCGGGGGGTTCTTTAGAGCAGTACTTC; CDR3: CASSQDPGGSLEQYF
size: many; J: TRBJ2-7; V: TRBV6-2/TRBV6-3; D: -; DNA: TGTGCCAGCAGTTACTTTCAGTCATCTACCTACGAGCAGTACTTC; CDR3: CASSYFQSSTYEQYF
size: few; J: TRBJ2-5; V: TRBV12-3/TRBV12-4; D: -; DNA: TGTGCCAGCAGTCCTCGGCATCAAGAGACCCAGTACTTC; CDR3: CASSPRHQETQYF
size: -; J: TRBJ1-2; V: TRBV12-3/TRBV12-4; D: -; DNA: TGTGCCAGCAGCCCCGTAGTCGGTGGCTACACCTTC; CDR3: CASSPVVGGYTF
size: few; J: TRBJ2-5; V: TRBV12-3/TRBV12-4; D: TRBD2; DNA: TGTGCCAGCAGTCCCGGGGGACTAGCGGGGAGGGAGACCCAGTACTTC; CDR3: CASSPGGLAGRETQYF
size: few; J: TRBJ2-3; V: TRBV14; D: -; DNA: TGTGCCAGCAGCCACGGGAGCACTCAGTATTTT; CDR3: CASSHGSTQYF
size: -; J: TRBJ2-3; V: TRBV24-1; D: -; DNA: TGTGCCACCAGTGATTTGCGAGGGGGGATCACAGATACGCAGTATTTT; CDR3: CATSDLRGGITDTQYF
size: few; J: TRBJ1-1; V: TRBV29-1; D: -; DNA: TGCAGCGTCATCGGGGAGGGGATGGCTTTCTTT; CDR3: CSVIGEGMAFF
size: -; J: TRBJ1-1; V: TRBV13; D: -; DNA: TGTGCCAGCAGCTTACAGGACGCGAACACTGAAGCTTTCTTT; CDR3: CASSLQDANTEAFF
size: -; J: TRBJ2-5; V: TRBV4-2; D: TRBD2; DNA: TGTGCCAGAAGCCCGGGACTAGCGGGAGCGGAGACCCAGTACTTC; CDR3: CARSPGLAGAETQYF
size: -; J: TRBJ2-7; V: TRBV30; D: TRBD1; DNA: TGTGCCTGGAGTTTGGGGCTACCGGGACAGGGTTACGAGCAGTACTTC; CDR3: CAWSLGLPGQGYEQYF
size: -; J: TRBJ1-4; V: TRBV4-1; D: -; DNA: TGCGCCAGCAGCCAACGGCCGGGGGAGGCTAATGAAAAACTGTTTTTT; CDR3: CASSQRPGEANEKLFF
size: once; J: TRBJ2-7; V: TRBV7-9; D: -; DNA: TGTGCCAGCAGCTTATTACAAGCGGGACATAGGGAGCAGTACTTC; CDR3: CASSLLQAGHREQYF
size: -; J: TRBJ2-3; V: TRBV2; D: -; DNA: TGTGCCAGCAGTGTGGGCGGTTACCCAGATACGCAGTATTTT; CDR3: CASSVGGYPDTQYF
size: few; J: TRBJ2-5; V: TRBV20-1; D: TRBD1; DNA: TGCAGTGCACCGACAGGGGGAGAGACCCAGTACTTC; CDR3: CSAPTGGETQYF
size: few; J: TRBJ2-2; V: TRBV12-5; D: TRBD1; DNA: TGTGCTAGTGGTTTGGACAAAGACAGGGGGCCCGGGGAGCTGTTTTTT; CDR3: CASGLDKDRGPGELFF
size: -; J: TRBJ2-7; V: TRBV29-1; D: -; DNA: TGCAGCGTTGGGACTTTCTCCTACGAGCAGTACTTC; CDR3: CSVGTFSYEQYF
size: -; J: TRBJ2-5; V: TRBV7-6; D: TRBD1; DNA: TGTGCCAGCAGCCCTCAACCGGGACAGGGGTCGGCCCAGTACTTC; CDR3: CASSPQPGQGSAQYF
size: -; J: TRBJ2-7; V: TRBV24-1; D: -; DNA: TGTGCCACCAGTGATTCGGCAGACTCCTACGAGCAGTACTTC; CDR3: CATSDSADSYEQYF
size: many; J: TRBJ2-3; V: TRBV12-3/TRBV12-4; D: TRBD1; DNA: TGTGCCAGCACTGGGTCAGGGGGCGCAGATACGCAGTATTTT; CDR3: CASTGSGGADTQYF
size: few; J: TRBJ2-3; V: TRBV24-1; D: -; DNA: TGTGCCACCAGTGATCTCGACTCCCGGTTCAGAGATACGCAGTATTTT; CDR3: CATSDLDSRFRDTQYF
size: -; J: TRBJ1-2; V: TRBV9; D: -; DNA: TGTGCCAGCAGCTACTCTACGTTAGGCGGCTACACCTTC; CDR3: CASSYSTLGGYTF
size: -; J: TRBJ2-7; V: TRBV27; D: -; DNA: TGTGCCAGCTGGGGACTCTCCTACGAGCAGTACTTC; CDR3: CASWGLSYEQYF
size: -; J: TRBJ2-1; V: TRBV20-1; D: -; DNA: TGCAGTGCTAGACTTAGGGGGGGCTATTACAATGAGCAGTTCTTC; CDR3: CSARLRGGYYNEQFF
size: -; J: TRBJ2-3; V: TRBV6-1; D: -; DNA: TGTGCCAGCAGTGAATCCTTTTGGACAGATACGCAGTATTTT; CDR3: CASSESFWTDTQYF
size: medium-sized; J: TRBJ2-3; V: TRBV7-8; D: -; DNA: TGTGCCAGCAGCGGGCCCTTGACGGCGACTAGCACAGATACGCAGTATTTT; CDR3: CASSGPLTATSTDTQYF
size: -; J: TRBJ1-5; V: TRBV24-1; D: -; DNA: TGTGCCACCAGTTCACAGGGTAATCAGCCCCAGCATTTT; CDR3: CATSSQGNQPQHF
size: -; J: TRBJ2-7; V: TRBV12-3/TRBV12-4; D: TRBD1; DNA: TGTGCCAGCAGTTTAGGACAGGGGGAACTTGGCGAGCAGTACTTC; CDR3: CASSLGQGELGEQYF
size: few; J: TRBJ2-2; V: TRBV25-1; D: TRBD1; DNA: TGTGCCAGCAGTGGAAGTTCAGGACAGGGGTATAACACCGGGGAGCTGTTTTTT; CDR3: CASSGSSGQGYNTGELFF
size: few; J: TRBJ2-7; V: TRBV5-6; D: -; DNA: TGTGCCAGCAGCCATAGAGTACGGGATGCGTACGAGCAGTACTTC; CDR3: CASSHRVRDAYEQYF
size: -; J: TRBJ2-1; V: TRBV6-2/TRBV6-3; D: TRBD2; DNA: TGTGCCAGCGAGACTAGCGGGAGATTCAATGAGCAGTTCTTC; CDR3: CASETSGRFNEQFF
size: few; J: TRBJ1-1; V: TRBV7-9; D: -; DNA: TGTGCCAGCAGCTCCCAAACTCAACAGGGCATGAACACTGAAGCTTTCTTT; CDR3: CASSSQTQQGMNTEAFF
size: -; J: TRBJ1-2; V: TRBV7-6; D: -; DNA: TGTGCCAGCAGCTCAGGGACCCAGTATGGCTACACCTTC; CDR3: CASSSGTQYGYTF
size: once; J: TRBJ2-1; V: TRBV7-2; D: -; DNA: TGTGCCAGCAGCACAAGAAGGAGGGTGGGCTCCTACAATGAGCAGTTCTTC; CDR3: CASSTRRRVGSYNEQFF
size: -; J: TRBJ1-2; V: TRBV3-1; D: TRBD1; DNA: TGTGCCAGTAGGACAGGGAGCGGCTACACCTTC; CDR3: CASRTGSGYTF
size: -; J: TRBJ2-3; V: TRBV5-1; D: TRBD2; DNA: TGCGCCAGCAGCTTGGTCCCTAGCGGGGGAGGAGCGGATACGCAGTATTTT; CDR3: CASSLVPSGGGADTQYF
size: -; J: TRBJ2-1; V: TRBV9; D: -; DNA: TGTGCCAGCAGCGTAGCGGTAGCGATAGTCAATGAGCAGTTCTTC; CDR3: CASSVAVAIVNEQFF
size: -; J: TRBJ1-2; V: TRBV5-1; D: TRBD1; DNA: TGCGCCAGCAGCTTGGAACGGACAGGGTATGGCTACACCTTC; CDR3: CASSLERTGYGYTF